The 3 T cell receptor beta chains presented below share a single source sample, sequenced in a study of PD-1 blockade in classical Hodgkin lymphoma. The assay was immunoSEQ multiplex PCR, and TCRdb's table has in-frame clones only and misses some. The repertoire has around 70,000 clones, about 70% of them found once; the top ten carry roughly 9%. Every patient was affected by relapse after autologous stem cell transplantation, while exposure to brentuximab vedotin was not uniform. Sequences were derived from peripheral blood mononuclear cells (PBMCs), sampled before the second cycle of nivolumab. These receptors were taken from a human donor with classical Hodgkin lymphoma.

The rearrangement joins TRBV10-3 to TRBJ2-7; 8 bases map to TRBD1. Unmatched junction bases numbered 9, after V lost 4 bases and J lost 1 base. The CDR3 totals 16 residues. Germline CDR1 reads ENHRY; CDR2 reads SYGVKD. CDR3 amino acids: CAISGGQGDYSYEQYF. In nucleotides, the CDR3 is TGTGCCATCAGTGGTGGACAGGGAGATTATTCCTACGAGCAGTACTTC.

The rearrangement links TRBV5-1 to TRBJ2-3; 8 bases match TRBD1. CDR1 and CDR2 (germline): SGHRS, YFSETQ. V shed 4 bases and J 5 bases; nucleotides not matched to a gene: 6. CDR3 length: 14 residues. The CDR3 here is CASSAGQGRDTQYF. The DNA of the CDR3 is TGCGCCAGCAGCGCCGGACAGGGAAGAGATACGCAGTATTTT.

The chain joins TRBV6-1 to TRBJ2-2; 10 bases are shared with TRBD1. The CDR3 runs 14 residues. Germline V lookup: CDR1 MNHNS, CDR2 SASEGT. V was pared by 4 bases and J by 8 bases, with 4 bases of the junction left unmatched. CDR3 amino acids: CASSGQGAWGELFF. CDR3 nucleotides: TGTGCCAGCAGTGGACAGGGGGCCTGGGGGGAGCTGTTTTTT.